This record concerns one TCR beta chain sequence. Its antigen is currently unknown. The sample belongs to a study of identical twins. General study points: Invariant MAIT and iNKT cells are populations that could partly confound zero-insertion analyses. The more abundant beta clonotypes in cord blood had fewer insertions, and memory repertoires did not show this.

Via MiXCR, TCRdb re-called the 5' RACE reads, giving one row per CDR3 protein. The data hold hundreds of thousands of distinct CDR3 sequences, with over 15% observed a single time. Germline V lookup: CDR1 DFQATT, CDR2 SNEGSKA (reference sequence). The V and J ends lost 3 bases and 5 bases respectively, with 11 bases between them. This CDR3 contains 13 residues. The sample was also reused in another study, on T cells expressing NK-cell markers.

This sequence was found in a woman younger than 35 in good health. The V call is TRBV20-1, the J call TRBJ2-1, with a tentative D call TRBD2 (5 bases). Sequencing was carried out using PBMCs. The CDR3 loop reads CSARRTRHNEQFF. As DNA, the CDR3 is TGCAGTGCTAGGAGGACTCGCCACAATGAGCAGTTCTTC.